This entry describes one T cell receptor beta chain. Its specificity is not known. Time point given: week 35, safety follow-up. Vaccine doses each comprised 300 ug of mutant IDH1 20-mer peptide, with topical imiquimod. The source of the sample is a study of a mutant IDH1 vaccine in newly diagnosed glioma. Study in general: The initiation of vaccination occurred 4-6 weeks after radiotherapy alone, or with temozolomide cycles. It was radiotherapy, temozolomide, or both that patients received previously, with most receiving both. Visits designated V12 and V13 were conducted at weeks 35 and 47, respectively.

Measured with immunoSEQ multiplex PCR; TCRdb has only the in-frame clones, and not every one. Here the sample spans some 63,000 clones, roughly four fifths being singletons. CDR1 is SGHRS, CDR2 YFSETQ, per germline. Trimming took 0 bases from V and 7 from J, leaving 16 bases between them. There are 16 residues in the CDR3. Study findings and constraints: Pseudoprogression seemingly bore no relation to changes in top peripheral T cell clonotypes.

The chain combines TRBV5-1 with TRBJ2-2; D may be TRBD2 (6 bases). The sequencing used PBMCs, collected from a glioma patient whose treatment included an IDH1 peptide vaccine. This clonotype was obtained from a man aged 45 to 65 with glioma. The CDR3 loop reads CASSLDFGGLGGELFF. The CDR3, as DNA: TGCGCCAGCAGCTTGGATTTCGGAGGGCTTGGCGGGGAGCTGTTTTTT.